Below are 18 T cell receptor beta chains sequenced from a single sample in a study of low-dose radiotherapy and immunotherapy resistance in tumors. First-strand cDNA relied on TRAV- and TRBV-specific primers spanning alpha and beta chains. The authors amplified TCRs for about 20 PCR cycles with a constant-region primer and a V-primer adapter. In TCRdb, the reads were re-called with MiXCR into one record per CDR3 protein. The profile covers approximately 84,000 distinct CDR3 sequences, with less than 20% appearing a single time and 1.1% to 1.5% taken by the ten largest. The time point was: after trial treatment. Treatment here: LDRT plus nivolumab, ipilimumab, low-dose cyclophosphamide and aspirin (RACIN trial). The source material was PBMCs, sampled after low-dose radiotherapy plus immunotherapy. All receptors derive from a male donor with prostate cancer.

This clonotype has a count of ten or more. The genes are TRBV12-3 or TRBV12-4 and TRBJ1-1; D unclear. This CDR3 contains 13 residues. Trimming removed 5 bases from V and 1 base from J, with 8 bases in between. CDR3 in amino acids: CASSPATNTEAFF. DNA for the CDR3: TGTGCCAGCAGTCCCGCAACGAACACTGAAGCTTTCTTT.

This clonotype was observed at least ten times. The chain has TRBV12-5 and TRBJ1-2; TRBD1 might be the D (5 bases). This CDR3 region has 14 residues. With 4 bases removed from V and 8 bases from J, the gap between germline ends came to 17 bases. Germline V gene lookup returns CDR1 LGHNT and CDR2 FRNRAP. The CDR3 protein is CASGSVGASGGYTF. CDR3 sequence (DNA): TGTGCTAGTGGTTCCGTAGGGGCCTCGGGAGGCTACACCTTC.

As concerns this clonotype: A single base is all that separates this from a far larger clone, so a read error is likely. This chain links TRBV2 with TRBJ2-1, with 13 positions matching TRBD2. CDR3 length: 14 residues. The trim removed 6 bases at V and 10 bases at J, leaving 6 bases unmatched. Germline CDR1 SNHLY, CDR2 FYNNEI. In nucleotides, the CDR3 is TGTGCCAGCAGAAGACTAGCGGGAGGATACGAGCAGTTCTTC. Encoded protein: CASRRLAGGYEQFF.

The sample holds many counts of this clonotype. This chain links TRBV10-3 with TRBJ2-1; 10 bases align to TRBD2. The trim removed 11 bases at V and 1 base at J, leaving 11 bases unmatched. This CDR3 spans 16 amino acids. CDR1 ENHRY and CDR2 SYGVKD come from the germline V gene. The DNA of the CDR3 is TGTGCCGCTAAGAACATACTAGCGGGATCCTACAATGAGCAGTTCTTC. Its protein product is CAAKNILAGSYNEQFF.

This clonotype occurred many times. The genes are TRBV7-6 and TRBJ2-3, with D possibly TRBD1 on 7 matching bases. Germline values: CDR1 SGHVS, CDR2 FNYEAQ. V lost 1 base and J lost 2, with 16 bases in between. CDR3 length: 17 residues. The CDR3 spells CASSLGAGGSPTDTQYF. DNA of the CDR3: TGTGCCAGCAGCTTAGGGGCAGGGGGGTCACCCACAGATACGCAGTATTTT.

In this sample, this clonotype turned up many times. This sequence joins TRBV24-1 and TRBJ2-5; 8 nucleotides align to TRBD1. The CDR3 totals 18 residues. Germline CDR1 and CDR2: KGHDR and SFDVKD. V dropped 5 bases and J dropped 2; count of bases not matched to a gene: 15. DNA of the CDR3: TGTGCCACCAGTGGCCGGGCAGGGGGCAATTCAGGGCAAGAGACCCAGTACTTC. This gives the protein CATSGRAGGNSGQETQYF.

This clonotype was recorded many times. The J gene is TRBJ2-3, the V gene TRBV28; 8 nucleotides line up with TRBD2. V lost 3 bases, J lost 1 base, and 3 bases stayed unmatched. Germline values: CDR1 MDHEN, CDR2 SYDVKM. This CDR3 is 15 amino acids long. The CDR3, as DNA: TGTGCCAGCAGTTTCATCGGGAGGGGCACAGATACGCAGTATTTT. As protein: CASSFIGRGTDTQYF.

This chain joins TRBV15 and TRBJ2-2; D is unresolved. Germline CDR1 is LNHNV and CDR2 is YYDKDF (reference sequence). The V gene lost 0 bases and the J gene lost 7 bases, with 12 bases spanning the gap. The length of the CDR3 is 15 residues. Written as DNA, the CDR3 is TGTGCCACCAGCAGAGACTTGGCGGTTGGCGGGGAGCTGTTTTTT. Its translation is CATSRDLAVGGELFF.

This clonotype appeared a few times. The V call is TRBV9, the J call TRBJ2-3; 12 bases are a match to TRBD2. The CDR3 is 16 amino acids. Unmatched junction bases numbered 1, after V lost 0 bases and J lost 2 bases. CDR1 is SGDLS, CDR2 YYNGEE, per germline. The CDR3 nucleotides are TGTGCCAGCAGCGTAGGACTAGCGGGAGTCACAGATACGCAGTATTTT. As protein: CASSVGLAGVTDTQYF.

In its sample, this clonotype was seen many times. The chain links TRBV24-1 to TRBJ1-1; D gene unclear. The CDR3 consists of 13 residues. Germline CDR1 is KGHDR and CDR2 is SFDVKD. Trimming took off 12 bases at V and 5 bases at J, with 18 bases between the two ends. CDR3 nucleotide sequence: TGTGCCTCCGCGAGCAGTTTGGGAACTGAAGCTTTCTTT. Its protein is CASASSLGTEAFF.

Concerning this clonotype: Since a far larger clone is one base different, this is likely a read error. This chain uses TRBV28 with TRBJ2-7; D unclear. The CDR3 length is 16 residues. Germline loops: CDR1 MDHEN, CDR2 SYDVKM. V was shortened by 1 base and J by 7 bases, with 20 bases between the two germline ends. CDR3 nucleotides: TGTGCCAGCAGTTTATTGGCCTTCAGCTCCTACAATGAGCAGTACTTC. Amino acid sequence: CASSLLAFSSYNEQYF.

This clonotype appeared many times. The J gene is TRBJ2-7, the V gene TRBV6-6; D is perhaps TRBD2 (5 bases). The V end was cut by 6 bases, the J end by 2 bases, with 20 bases between. The germline V gene has CDR1 MNHNY and CDR2 SVGAGI (reference sequence). The CDR3 extends over 16 amino acids. Written as DNA, the CDR3 is TGTGCCAGCAGGGCTTTGCGGGCAGCGTCTGCCTACGAGCAGTACTTC. This translates into CASRALRAASAYEQYF.

This clonotype has ten or more counts. The V call is TRBV6-5, the J call TRBJ2-1; D might be TRBD1 (5 bases). The CDR3 loop spans 17 amino acids. Germline V gene sequence: CDR1 MNHEY, CDR2 SVGAGI. Trimming took 0 bases from V and 3 from J, leaving 15 bases between them. CDR3 in amino acids: CASSYSLGLKVYNEQFF. Written as DNA, the CDR3 is TGTGCCAGCAGTTACTCGCTGGGGCTGAAGGTCTACAATGAGCAGTTCTTC.

The genes are TRBV12-5 and TRBJ2-1; D assignment may be TRBD1 or TRBD2 (6 bases each). V lost 2 bases and J 1 base, leaving 12 bases between the germline ends. Per the germline V gene, CDR1 is LGHNT and CDR2 is FRNRAP. The CDR3 spans 16 residues. The DNA for the CDR3 is TGTGCTAGTGGTTTGCTCCAAGGGGGGTCCTACAATGAGCAGTTCTTC. Translation gives CASGLLQGGSYNEQFF.

This chain joins TRBV20-1 and TRBJ1-5, with no clear D. CDR1 and CDR2 (germline): DFQATT, SNEGSKA (reference sequence). The CDR3 spans 16 residues. With 0 bases removed from V and 3 bases from J, the gap between germline ends came to 15 bases. Here the CDR3 DNA reads TGCAGTGCTAGAGATTCCCCCTTCGGTCCCAATCAGCCCCAGCATTTT. Translation: CSARDSPFGPNQPQHF.

The sample holds many counts of this clonotype. In DNA form, the CDR3 reads TGTGCCAGCAGTTTATTCGGCGGGAGGGGGGAGACCCAGTACTTC. Translation gives CASSLFGGRGETQYF. The chain employs TRBV28 and TRBJ2-5; 9 positions match TRBD2. Germline assignment: CDR1 MDHEN and CDR2 SYDVKM. V lost 1 base to trimming and J lost 5 bases; unmatched junction nucleotides: 5. The CDR3 totals 15 residues.

This clonotype was recorded many times. The chain carries TRBV4-2 and TRBJ2-3; TRBD2 matches 13 bases. Unmatched junction bases numbered 8, after V lost 2 bases and J lost 3 bases. The germline V gene encodes CDR1 LGHNA and CDR2 YNFKEQ. The CDR3 runs 18 residues. DNA for the CDR3: TGTGCCAGCAGCCAAACCCCGGGACTAGCGGGAAGGACAGATACGCAGTATTTT. Encoded protein: CASSQTPGLAGRTDTQYF.

Ten or more counts support this clonotype. The gene calls are TRBV20-1 and TRBJ2-1; tentatively, D is TRBD1 (5 bases). Germline CDR1 is DFQATT and CDR2 is SNEGSKA (reference sequence). Trimming took 6 bases from V and 1 from J, leaving 10 bases between them. This CDR3 comprises 13 residues. As DNA, the CDR3 is TGCAGTGCGCTAGGGGCGTCCTACAATGAGCAGTTCTTC. Protein: CSALGASYNEQFF.